The TCR beta chain under discussion was sequenced for a study of identical twins. Study-wide points: Because invariant MAIT and iNKT cells could be present, zero-insertion analyses could be partly confounded. Out-of-frame alpha sequences shared by twins were enriched for low generation probability. Fewer insertions marked abundant cord blood beta clonotypes; young adult naive trended weakly, memory not at all.

V shed 2 bases and J shed 1 base, with 21 bases lying between them. The CDR3 spans 18 residues. CDR1 is SGHDT and CDR2 is YYEEEE in the germline V gene. Healthy Caucasians provided all donations. This clonotype was recorded a few times. Its specificity is unknown. TCRdb processed the 5' RACE reads anew with MiXCR; each CDR3 protein has one entry. This sample carries nearly 650,000 distinct CDR3 sequences, roughly 7.2% of them seen once, and the ten largest clones take 1.5% to 2%. The same specimen was also included in a second study, on yellow fever vaccine responses in identical twins.

The sample was PBMCs. This TCR derives from a woman aged 18-30 years in good health. This rearrangement joins TRBV5-6 to TRBJ1-1; D uncertain. CDR3 loop: CASSFSPPKGRGNTEAFF. The CDR3 nucleotides are TGTGCCAGCAGCTTTAGCCCCCCAAAGGGTCGAGGGAACACTGAAGCTTTCTTT.